This T cell receptor (beta chain) was sequenced for a study of cytomegalovirus exposure and HLA in healthy donors. This CDR3 region has 11 residues. V lost 5 bases and J lost 11, with 12 bases in between. Germline V gives CDR1 MNHEY, CDR2 SVGAGI. For this clone: The antigen is not known.

Study-level points and caveats: Most of the CMV-associated TCR beta chains (in a later analysis) appeared to be HLA-restricted. Analyzed later, association rates of TCRs varied across HLA loci, with DRB1 most and HLA-C fewest. Associated with cytomegalovirus, according to the listing, were 150 to 200 TCR beta chains.

The primer mix had 60 Vbeta and 13 Jbeta primers. Sequencing was performed with immunoSEQ multiplex PCR; in TCRdb, only in-frame clones are kept and a portion is missing. The sample records roughly 72,000 clones, roughly three quarters being singletons. The J gene is TRBJ1-1, the V gene TRBV6-5; D gene unclear. Sample: PBMCs. This clonotype originated in a woman aged 35 to 49 in good health and CMV-seropositive. DNA for the CDR3: TGTGCCAGCAGTGAAACTGGGGAGGCTTTCTTT. It translates to CASSETGEAFF.